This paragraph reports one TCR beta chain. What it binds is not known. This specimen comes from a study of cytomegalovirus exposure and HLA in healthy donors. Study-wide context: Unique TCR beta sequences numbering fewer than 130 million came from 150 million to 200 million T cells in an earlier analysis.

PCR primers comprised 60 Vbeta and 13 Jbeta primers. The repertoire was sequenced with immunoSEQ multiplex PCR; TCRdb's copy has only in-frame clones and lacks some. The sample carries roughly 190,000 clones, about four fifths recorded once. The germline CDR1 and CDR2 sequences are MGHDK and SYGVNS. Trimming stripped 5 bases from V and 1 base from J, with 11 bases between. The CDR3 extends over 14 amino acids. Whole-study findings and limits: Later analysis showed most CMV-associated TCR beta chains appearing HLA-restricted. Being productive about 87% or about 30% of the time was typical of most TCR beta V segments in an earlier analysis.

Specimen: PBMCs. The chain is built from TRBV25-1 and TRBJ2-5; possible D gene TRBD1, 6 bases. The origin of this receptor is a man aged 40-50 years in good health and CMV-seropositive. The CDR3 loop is CASSPRTAQETQYF. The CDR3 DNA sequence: TGTGCCAGCAGTCCTCGGACAGCCCAAGAGACCCAGTACTTC. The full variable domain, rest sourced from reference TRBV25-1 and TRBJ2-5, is EADIYQTPRYLVIGTGKKITLECSQTMGHDKMYWYQQDPGMELHLIHYSYGVNSTEKGDLSSESTVSRIRTEHFPLTLESARPSHTSQYLCASSPRTAQETQYFGPGTRLLVL.